The sequence of this T cell receptor (beta chain) was determined in a study of blood T cell repertoires in COVID-19. Looking at the study overall: Specimens from acute and convalescent COVID-19 originated in the United States, Italy and Spain.

V shed 5 bases, J shed 4 bases, and the junction held 6 bases outside the gene matches. This CDR3 is built from 15 residues. CDR1 is SGHAT, CDR2 FQNNGV, per germline. The table came from immunoSEQ multiplex PCR; TCRdb's copy has only in-frame clones and leaves some out. The repertoire holds around 250,000 clones, over 75% seen once, with less than 2.5% in the top ten. The sequenced sample consisted of PBMCs or T cells enriched from blood (not recorded which). The sequence came from a woman between 50 and 59 years old who had recovered from COVID-19. This chain connects TRBV11-2 to TRBJ2-2; 8 bases fit TRBD2. The CDR3, as DNA: TGTGCCAGCAGCCCCCGGACTAGCTTCACCGGGGAGCTGTTTTTT. Translation gives CASSPRTSFTGELFF.